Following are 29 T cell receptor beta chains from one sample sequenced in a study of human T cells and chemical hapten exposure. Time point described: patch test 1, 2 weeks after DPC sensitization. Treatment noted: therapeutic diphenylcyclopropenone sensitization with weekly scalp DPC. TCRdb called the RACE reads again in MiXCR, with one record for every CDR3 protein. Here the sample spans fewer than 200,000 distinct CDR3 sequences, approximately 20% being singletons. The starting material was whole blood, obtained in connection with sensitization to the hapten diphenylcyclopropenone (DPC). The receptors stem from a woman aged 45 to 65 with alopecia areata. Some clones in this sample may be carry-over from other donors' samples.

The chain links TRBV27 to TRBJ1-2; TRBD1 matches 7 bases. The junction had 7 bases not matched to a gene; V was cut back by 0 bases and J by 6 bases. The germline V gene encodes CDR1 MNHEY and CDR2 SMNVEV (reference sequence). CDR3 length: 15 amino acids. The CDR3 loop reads CASSLSGRQGNGYTF. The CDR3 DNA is TGTGCCAGCAGTTTATCGGGGAGACAGGGAAATGGCTACACCTTC.

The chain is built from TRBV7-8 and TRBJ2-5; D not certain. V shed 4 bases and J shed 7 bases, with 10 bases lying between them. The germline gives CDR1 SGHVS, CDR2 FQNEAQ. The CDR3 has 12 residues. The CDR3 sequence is CASSSRTGTQYF. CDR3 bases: TGTGCCAGCAGCTCCCGTACGGGGACCCAGTACTTC.

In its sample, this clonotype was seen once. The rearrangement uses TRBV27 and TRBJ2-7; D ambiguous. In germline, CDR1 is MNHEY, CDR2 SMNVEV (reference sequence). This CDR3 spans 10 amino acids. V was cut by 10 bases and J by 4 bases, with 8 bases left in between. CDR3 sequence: CATLLYEQYF. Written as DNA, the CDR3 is TGTGCCACCCTCCTGTACGAGCAGTACTTC.

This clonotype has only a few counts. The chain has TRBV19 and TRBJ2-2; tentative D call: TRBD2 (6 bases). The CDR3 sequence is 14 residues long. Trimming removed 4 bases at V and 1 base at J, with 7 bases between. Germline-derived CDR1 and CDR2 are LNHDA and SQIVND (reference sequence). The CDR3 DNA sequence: TGTGCCAGTAGTACGGGACTGAACACCGGGGAGCTGTTTTTT. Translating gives CASSTGLNTGELFF.

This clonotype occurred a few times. The CDR3 loop reads CASSLVQGPQETQYF. CDR3 bases: TGTGCCAGCAGCTTAGTCCAGGGGCCGCAGGAGACCCAGTACTTC. The chain recombines TRBV7-3 with TRBJ2-5; tentative D call: TRBD1 (6 bases). Germline CDR1 reads SGHTA; CDR2 reads FQGTGA. The CDR3 runs 15 residues. V was cut by 2 bases and J by 5 bases, with 15 bases left in between.

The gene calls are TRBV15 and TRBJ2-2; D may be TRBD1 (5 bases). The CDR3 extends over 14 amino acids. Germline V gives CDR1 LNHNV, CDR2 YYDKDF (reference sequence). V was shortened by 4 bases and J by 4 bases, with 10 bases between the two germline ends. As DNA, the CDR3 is TGTGCCACCAGCATTCGACAGCTCACCGGGGAGCTGTTTTTT. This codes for CATSIRQLTGELFF.

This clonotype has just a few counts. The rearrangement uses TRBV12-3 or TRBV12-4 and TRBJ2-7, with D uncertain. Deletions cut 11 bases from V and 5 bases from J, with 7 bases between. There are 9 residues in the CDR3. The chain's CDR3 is CAPLDEQYF. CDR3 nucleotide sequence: TGTGCCCCCCTGGACGAGCAGTACTTC.

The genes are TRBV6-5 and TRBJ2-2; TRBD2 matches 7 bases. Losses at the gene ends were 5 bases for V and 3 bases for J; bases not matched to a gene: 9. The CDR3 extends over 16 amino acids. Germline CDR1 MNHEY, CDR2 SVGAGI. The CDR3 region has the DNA TGTGCCAGCAGTAGTCTGGTGGGAGGGTACACCGGGGAGCTGTTTTTT. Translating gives CASSSLVGGYTGELFF.

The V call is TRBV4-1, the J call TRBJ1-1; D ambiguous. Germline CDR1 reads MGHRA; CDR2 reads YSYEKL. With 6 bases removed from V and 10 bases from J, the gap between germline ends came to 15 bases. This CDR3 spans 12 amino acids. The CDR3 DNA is TGCGCCAGCAGTCCTAACGGTGAATCAGCTTTCTTT. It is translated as CASSPNGESAFF.

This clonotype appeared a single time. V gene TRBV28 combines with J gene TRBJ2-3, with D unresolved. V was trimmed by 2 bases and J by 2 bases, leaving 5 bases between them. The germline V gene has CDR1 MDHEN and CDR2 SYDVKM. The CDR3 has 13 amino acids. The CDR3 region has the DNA TGTGCCAGCAGTTTAATCCTCACAGATACGCAGTATTTT. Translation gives CASSLILTDTQYF.

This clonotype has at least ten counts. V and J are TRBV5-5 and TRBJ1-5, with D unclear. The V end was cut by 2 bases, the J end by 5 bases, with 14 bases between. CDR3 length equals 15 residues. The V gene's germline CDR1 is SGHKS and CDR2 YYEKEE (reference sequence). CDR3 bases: TGTGCCAGCAGCTTAACTCCGGCTGCGCATCAGCCCCAGCATTTT. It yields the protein CASSLTPAAHQPQHF.

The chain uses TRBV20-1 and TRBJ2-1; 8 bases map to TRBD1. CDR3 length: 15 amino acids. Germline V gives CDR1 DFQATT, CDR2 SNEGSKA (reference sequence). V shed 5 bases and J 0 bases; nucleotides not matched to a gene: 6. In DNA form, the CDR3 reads TGCAGTGCTGTCAGGGGGCTACTCTCCTACAATGAGCAGTTCTTC. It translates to CSAVRGLLSYNEQFF.

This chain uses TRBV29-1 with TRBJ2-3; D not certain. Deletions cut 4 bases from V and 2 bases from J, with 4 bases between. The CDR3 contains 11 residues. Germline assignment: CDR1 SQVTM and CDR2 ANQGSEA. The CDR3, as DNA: TGCAGCGTTGGACTCACAGATACGCAGTATTTT. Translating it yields CSVGLTDTQYF.

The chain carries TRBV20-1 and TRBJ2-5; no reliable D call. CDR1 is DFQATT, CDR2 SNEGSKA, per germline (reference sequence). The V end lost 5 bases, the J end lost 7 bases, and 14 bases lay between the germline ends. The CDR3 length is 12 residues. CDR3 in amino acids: CSASDRPWTQYF. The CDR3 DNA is TGCAGTGCTTCGGACCGCCCGTGGACCCAGTACTTC.

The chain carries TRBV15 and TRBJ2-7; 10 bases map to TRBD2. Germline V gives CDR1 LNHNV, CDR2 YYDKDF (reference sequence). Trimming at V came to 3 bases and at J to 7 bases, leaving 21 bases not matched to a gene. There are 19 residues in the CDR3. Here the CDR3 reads CATSRIPRSASGRAGEQYF. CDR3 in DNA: TGTGCCACCAGCAGGATCCCCCGTTCCGCAAGCGGGAGGGCCGGTGAGCAGTACTTC.

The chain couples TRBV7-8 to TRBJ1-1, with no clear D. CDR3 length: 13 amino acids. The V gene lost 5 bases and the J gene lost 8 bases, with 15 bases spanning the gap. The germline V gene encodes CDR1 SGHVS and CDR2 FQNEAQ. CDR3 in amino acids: CASSVDGEYEAFF. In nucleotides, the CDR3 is TGTGCCAGCAGCGTGGATGGGGAGTACGAAGCTTTCTTT. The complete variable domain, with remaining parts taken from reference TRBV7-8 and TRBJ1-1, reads GAGVSQSPRYKVAKRGQDVALRCDPISGHVSLFWYQQALGQGPEFLTYFQNEAQLDKSGLPSDRFFAERPEGSVSTLKIQRTQQEDSAVYLCASSVDGEYEAFFGQGTRLTVV.

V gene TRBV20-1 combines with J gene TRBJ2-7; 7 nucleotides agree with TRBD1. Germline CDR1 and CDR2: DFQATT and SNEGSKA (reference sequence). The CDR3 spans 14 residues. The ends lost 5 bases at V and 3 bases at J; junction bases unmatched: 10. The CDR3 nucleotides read TGCAGTGCTGTTAGAGGGGGCTGGAGCTACGAGCAGTACTTC. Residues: CSAVRGGWSYEQYF.

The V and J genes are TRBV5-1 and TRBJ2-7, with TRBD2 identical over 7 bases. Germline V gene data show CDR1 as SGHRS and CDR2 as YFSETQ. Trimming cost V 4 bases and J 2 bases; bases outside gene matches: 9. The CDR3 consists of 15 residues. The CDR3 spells CASSPGLGDAYEQYF. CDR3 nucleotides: TGCGCCAGCAGCCCTGGACTAGGGGACGCCTACGAGCAGTACTTC. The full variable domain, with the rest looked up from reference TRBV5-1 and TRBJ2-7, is KAGVTQTPRYLIKTRGQQVTLSCSPISGHRSVSWYQQTPGQGLQFLFEYFSETQRNKGNFPGRFSGRQFSNSRSEMNVSTLELGDSALYLCASSPGLGDAYEQYFGPGTRLTVT.

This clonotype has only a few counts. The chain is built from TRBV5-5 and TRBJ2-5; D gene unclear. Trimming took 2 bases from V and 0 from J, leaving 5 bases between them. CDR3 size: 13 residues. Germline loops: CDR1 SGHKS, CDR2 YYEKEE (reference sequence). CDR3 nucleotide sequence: TGTGCCAGCAGCTTATCACACCAAGAGACCCAGTACTTC. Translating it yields CASSLSHQETQYF.

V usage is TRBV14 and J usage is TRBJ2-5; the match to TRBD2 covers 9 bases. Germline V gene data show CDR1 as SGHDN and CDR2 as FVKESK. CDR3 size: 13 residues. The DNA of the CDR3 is TGTGCGCGGATAGCGGGGGAACAAGAGACCCAGTACTTC. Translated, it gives CARIAGEQETQYF.

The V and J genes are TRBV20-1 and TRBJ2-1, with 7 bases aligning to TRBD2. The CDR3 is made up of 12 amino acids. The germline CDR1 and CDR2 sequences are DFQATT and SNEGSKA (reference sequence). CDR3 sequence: CTTGRGSNEQFF. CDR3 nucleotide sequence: TGCACCACGGGGAGGGGATCCAATGAGCAGTTCTTC.

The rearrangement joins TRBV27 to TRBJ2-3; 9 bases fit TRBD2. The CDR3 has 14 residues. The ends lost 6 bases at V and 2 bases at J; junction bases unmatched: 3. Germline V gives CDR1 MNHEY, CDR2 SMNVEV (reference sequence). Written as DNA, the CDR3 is TGTGCCAGCAGGACTAGCGGAAACACAGATACGCAGTATTTT. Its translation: CASRTSGNTDTQYF.

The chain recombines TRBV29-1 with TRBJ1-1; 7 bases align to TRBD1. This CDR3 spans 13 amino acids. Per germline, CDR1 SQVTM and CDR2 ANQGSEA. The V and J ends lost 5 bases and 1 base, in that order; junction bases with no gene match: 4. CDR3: CSVRQGGNTEAFF. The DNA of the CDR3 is TGCAGCGTTCGACAGGGAGGGAACACTGAAGCTTTCTTT.

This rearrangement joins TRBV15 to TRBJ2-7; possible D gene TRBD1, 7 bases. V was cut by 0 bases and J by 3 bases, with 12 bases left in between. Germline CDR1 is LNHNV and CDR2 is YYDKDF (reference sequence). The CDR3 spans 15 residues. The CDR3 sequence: CATSREGRGDYEQYF. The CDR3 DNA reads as TGTGCCACCAGCAGAGAGGGCAGGGGGGACTACGAGCAGTACTTC.

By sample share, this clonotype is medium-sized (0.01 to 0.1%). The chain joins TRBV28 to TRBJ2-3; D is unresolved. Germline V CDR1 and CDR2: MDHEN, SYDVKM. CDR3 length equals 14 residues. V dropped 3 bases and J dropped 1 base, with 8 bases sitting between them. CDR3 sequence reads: CASSFLSGTDTQYF. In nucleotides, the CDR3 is TGTGCCAGCAGTTTTCTTTCGGGCACAGATACGCAGTATTTT.

The DNA of the CDR3 is TGCAGTGCTATCTTCAGGATGAACACTGAAGCTTTCTTT. This sequence encodes CSAIFRMNTEAFF. The chain employs TRBV20-1 and TRBJ1-1, with D hard to call. The V gene's germline CDR1 is DFQATT and CDR2 SNEGSKA (reference sequence). Deletions cut 4 bases from V and 0 bases from J, with 9 bases between. This CDR3 contains 13 residues.

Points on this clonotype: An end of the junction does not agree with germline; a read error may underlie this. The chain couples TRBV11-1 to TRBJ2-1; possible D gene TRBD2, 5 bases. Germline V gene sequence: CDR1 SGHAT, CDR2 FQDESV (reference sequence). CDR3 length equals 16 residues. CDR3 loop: CVSSWQAGSSYNEQFF. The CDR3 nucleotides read TGTGTCAGCAGCTGGCAGGCGGGTAGCTCCTACAATGAGCAGTTCTTC.

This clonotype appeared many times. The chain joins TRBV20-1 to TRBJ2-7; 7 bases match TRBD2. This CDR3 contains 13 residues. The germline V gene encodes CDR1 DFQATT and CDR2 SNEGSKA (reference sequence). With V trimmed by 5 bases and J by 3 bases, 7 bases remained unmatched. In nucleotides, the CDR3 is TGCAGTGCTCAGACGACTAGCCGCTACGAGCAGTACTTC. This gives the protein CSAQTTSRYEQYF.

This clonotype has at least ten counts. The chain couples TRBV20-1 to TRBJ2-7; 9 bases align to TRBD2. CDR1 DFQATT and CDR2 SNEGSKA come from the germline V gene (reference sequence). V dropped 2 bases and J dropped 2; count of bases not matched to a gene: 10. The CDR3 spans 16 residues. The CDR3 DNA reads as TGCAGTGCTAGATCCCCCCAGCGGGAGGAGGCCTACGAGCAGTACTTC. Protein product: CSARSPQREEAYEQYF.